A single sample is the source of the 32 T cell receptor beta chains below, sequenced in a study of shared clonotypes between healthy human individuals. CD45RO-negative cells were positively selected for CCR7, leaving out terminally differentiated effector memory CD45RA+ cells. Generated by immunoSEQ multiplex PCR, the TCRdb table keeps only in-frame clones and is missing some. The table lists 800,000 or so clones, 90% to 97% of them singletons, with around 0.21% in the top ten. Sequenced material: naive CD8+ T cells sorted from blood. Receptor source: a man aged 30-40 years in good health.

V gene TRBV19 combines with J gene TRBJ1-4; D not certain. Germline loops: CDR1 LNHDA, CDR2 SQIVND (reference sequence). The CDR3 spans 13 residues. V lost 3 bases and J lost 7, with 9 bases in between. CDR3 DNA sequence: TGTGCCAGTAGTATTGGAAGCGGTGAAAAACTGTTTTTT. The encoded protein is CASSIGSGEKLFF.

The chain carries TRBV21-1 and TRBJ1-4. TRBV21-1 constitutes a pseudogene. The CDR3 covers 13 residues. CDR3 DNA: TGTGCCAGCAGCAACCCCGGGATAGAAAAACTGTTTTTT. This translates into CASSNPGIEKLFF.

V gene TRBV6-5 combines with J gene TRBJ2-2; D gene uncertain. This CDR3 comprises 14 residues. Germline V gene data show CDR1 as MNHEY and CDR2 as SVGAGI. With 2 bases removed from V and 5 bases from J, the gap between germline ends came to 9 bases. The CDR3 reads CASSYVAVTGELFF. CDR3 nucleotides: TGTGCCAGCAGTTACGTCGCAGTAACCGGGGAGCTGTTTTTT.

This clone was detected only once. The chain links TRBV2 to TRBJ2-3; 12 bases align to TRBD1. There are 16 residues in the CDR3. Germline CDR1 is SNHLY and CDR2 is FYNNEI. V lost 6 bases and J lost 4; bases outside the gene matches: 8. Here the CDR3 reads CASSAPGQGASDTQYF. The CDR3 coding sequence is TGTGCCAGCAGCGCTCCGGGACAGGGGGCGTCAGATACGCAGTATTTT.

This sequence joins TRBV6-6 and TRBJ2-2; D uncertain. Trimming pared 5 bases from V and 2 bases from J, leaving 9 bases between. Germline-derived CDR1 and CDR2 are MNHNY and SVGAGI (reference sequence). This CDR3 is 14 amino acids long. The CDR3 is CASSAGANTGELFF. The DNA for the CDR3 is TGTGCCAGCAGTGCAGGTGCCAACACCGGGGAGCTGTTTTTT.

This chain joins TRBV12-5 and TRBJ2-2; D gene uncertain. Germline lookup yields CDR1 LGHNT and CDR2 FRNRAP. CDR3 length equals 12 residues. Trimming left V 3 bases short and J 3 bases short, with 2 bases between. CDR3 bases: TGTGCTAGTGGTTTTCACACCGGGGAGCTGTTTTTT. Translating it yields CASGFHTGELFF.

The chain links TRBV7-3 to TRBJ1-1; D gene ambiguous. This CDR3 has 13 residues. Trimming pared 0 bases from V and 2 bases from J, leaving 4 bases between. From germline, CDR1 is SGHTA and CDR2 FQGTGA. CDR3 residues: CASSLTGNTEAFF. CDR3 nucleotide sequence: TGTGCCAGCAGCTTAACAGGAAACACTGAAGCTTTCTTT.

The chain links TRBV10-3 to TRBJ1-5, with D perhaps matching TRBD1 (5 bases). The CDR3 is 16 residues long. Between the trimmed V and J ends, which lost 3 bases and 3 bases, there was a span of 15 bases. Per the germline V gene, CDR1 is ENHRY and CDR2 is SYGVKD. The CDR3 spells CAISEGGRGVNQPQHF. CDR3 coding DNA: TGTGCCATCAGTGAAGGAGGACGAGGGGTCAATCAGCCCCAGCATTTT.

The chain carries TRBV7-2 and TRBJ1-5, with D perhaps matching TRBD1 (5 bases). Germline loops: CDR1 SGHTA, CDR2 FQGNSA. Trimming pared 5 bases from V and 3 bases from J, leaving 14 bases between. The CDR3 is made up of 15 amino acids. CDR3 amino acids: CASSLRDWINQPQHF. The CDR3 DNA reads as TGTGCCAGCAGCCTACGGGACTGGATCAATCAGCCCCAGCATTTT.

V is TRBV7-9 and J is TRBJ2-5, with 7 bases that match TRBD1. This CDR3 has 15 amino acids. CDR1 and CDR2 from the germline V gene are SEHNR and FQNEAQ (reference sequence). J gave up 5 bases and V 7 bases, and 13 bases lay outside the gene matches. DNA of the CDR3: TGTGCCAGCACCCCGTCGACAGGGTTGGGGGAGACCCAGTACTTC. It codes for CASTPSTGLGETQYF.

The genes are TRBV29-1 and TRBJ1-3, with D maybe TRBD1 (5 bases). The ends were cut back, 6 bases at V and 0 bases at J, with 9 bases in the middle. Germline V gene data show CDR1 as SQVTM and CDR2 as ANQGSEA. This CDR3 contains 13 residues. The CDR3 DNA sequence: TGCAGCGTCCAGGGCGGCTCTGGAAACACCATATATTTT. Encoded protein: CSVQGGSGNTIYF.

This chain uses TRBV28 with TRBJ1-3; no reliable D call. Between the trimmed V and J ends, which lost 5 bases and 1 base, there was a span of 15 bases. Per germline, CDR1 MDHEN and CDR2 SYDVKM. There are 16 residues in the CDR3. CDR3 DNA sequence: TGTGCCAGCAGTCCCCTTCCAGCGGGGTCTGGAAACACCATATATTTT. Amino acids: CASSPLPAGSGNTIYF.

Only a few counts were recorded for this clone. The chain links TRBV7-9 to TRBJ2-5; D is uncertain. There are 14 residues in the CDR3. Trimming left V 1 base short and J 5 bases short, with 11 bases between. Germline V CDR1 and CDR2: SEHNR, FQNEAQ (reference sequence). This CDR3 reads CASSLDPYGETQYF. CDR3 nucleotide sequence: TGTGCCAGCAGCTTAGACCCATACGGGGAGACCCAGTACTTC.

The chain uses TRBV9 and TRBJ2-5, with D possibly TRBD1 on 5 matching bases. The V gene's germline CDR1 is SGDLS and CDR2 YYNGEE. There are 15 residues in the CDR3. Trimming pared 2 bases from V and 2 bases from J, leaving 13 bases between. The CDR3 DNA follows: TGTGCCAGCAGCGTGGCCTGGGGCTCGCAAGAGACCCAGTACTTC. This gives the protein CASSVAWGSQETQYF.

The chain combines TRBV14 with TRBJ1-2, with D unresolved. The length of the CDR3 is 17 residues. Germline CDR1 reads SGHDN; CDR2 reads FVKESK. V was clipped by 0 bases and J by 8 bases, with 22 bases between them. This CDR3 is CASSQDGTRAVVGGYTF. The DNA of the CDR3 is TGTGCCAGCAGCCAAGATGGAACTCGTGCCGTGGTCGGCGGCTACACCTTC.

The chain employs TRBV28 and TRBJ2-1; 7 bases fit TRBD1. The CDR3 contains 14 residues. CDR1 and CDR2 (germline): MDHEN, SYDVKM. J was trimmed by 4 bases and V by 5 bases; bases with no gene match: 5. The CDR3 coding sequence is TGTGCCAGCAGTGCCCCGACAGGGTACAATGAGCAGTTCTTC. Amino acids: CASSAPTGYNEQFF.

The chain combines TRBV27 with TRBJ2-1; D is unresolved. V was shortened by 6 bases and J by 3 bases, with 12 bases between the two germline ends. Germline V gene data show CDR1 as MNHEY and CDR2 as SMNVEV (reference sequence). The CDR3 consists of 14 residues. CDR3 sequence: CASRAKKVYNEQFF. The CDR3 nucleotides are TGTGCCAGCAGGGCTAAGAAAGTCTACAATGAGCAGTTCTTC.

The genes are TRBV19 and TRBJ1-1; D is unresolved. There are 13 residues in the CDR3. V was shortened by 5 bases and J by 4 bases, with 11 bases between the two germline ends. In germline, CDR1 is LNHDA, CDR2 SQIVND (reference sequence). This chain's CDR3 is CASSLRGGTEAFF. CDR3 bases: TGTGCCAGTAGTTTGAGAGGCGGCACTGAAGCTTTCTTT.

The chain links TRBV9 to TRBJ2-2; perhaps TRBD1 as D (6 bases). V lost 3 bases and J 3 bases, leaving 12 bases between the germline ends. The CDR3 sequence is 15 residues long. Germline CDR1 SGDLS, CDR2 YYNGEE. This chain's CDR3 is CASSEQGVDTGELFF. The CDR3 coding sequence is TGTGCCAGCAGCGAACAGGGTGTCGACACCGGGGAGCTGTTTTTT.

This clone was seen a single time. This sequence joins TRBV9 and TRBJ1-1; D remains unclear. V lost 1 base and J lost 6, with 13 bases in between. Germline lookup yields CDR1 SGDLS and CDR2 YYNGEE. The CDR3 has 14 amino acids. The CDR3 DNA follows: TGTGCCAGCAGCGTACAGGTCAATCCCGCTGAAGCTTTCTTT. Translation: CASSVQVNPAEAFF.

The chain's CDR3 is CASSSLGAGHYNEQFF. CDR3 DNA sequence: TGTGCCAGCAGCTCCCTGGGAGCGGGGCATTACAATGAGCAGTTCTTC. The chain carries TRBV7-9 and TRBJ2-1, with TRBD2 matching over 7 bases. Per the germline V gene, CDR1 is SEHNR and CDR2 is FQNEAQ (reference sequence). The trim removed 4 bases at V and 4 bases at J, leaving 10 bases unmatched. The CDR3 length is 16 residues.

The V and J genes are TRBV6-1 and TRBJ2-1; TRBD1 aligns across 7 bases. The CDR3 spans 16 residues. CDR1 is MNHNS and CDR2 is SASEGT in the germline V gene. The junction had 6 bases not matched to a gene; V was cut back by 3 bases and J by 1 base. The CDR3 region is CASSEGDSYSYNEQFF. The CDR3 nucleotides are TGTGCCAGCAGTGAGGGGGACAGTTATTCCTACAATGAGCAGTTCTTC.

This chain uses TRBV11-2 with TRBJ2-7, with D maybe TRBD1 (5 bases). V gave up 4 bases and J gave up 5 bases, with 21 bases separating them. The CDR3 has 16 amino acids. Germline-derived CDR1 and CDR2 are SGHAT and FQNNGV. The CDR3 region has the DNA TGTGCCAGCAGCTCCAACCCCAGGGTAAGGGAAGACGAGCAGTACTTC. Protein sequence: CASSSNPRVREDEQYF.

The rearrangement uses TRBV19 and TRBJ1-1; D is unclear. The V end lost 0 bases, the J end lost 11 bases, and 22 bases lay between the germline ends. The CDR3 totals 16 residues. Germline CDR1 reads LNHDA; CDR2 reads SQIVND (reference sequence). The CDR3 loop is CASSIDLEWPLSAAFF. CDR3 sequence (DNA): TGTGCCAGTAGTATAGATCTAGAATGGCCACTCAGTGCGGCTTTCTTT.

This CDR3 is CASSLSRASGPANEQFF. CDR3 coding DNA: TGTGCCAGCAGCTTATCGCGGGCTAGCGGACCCGCCAATGAGCAGTTCTTC. This sequence joins TRBV7-2 and TRBJ2-1; 7 bases map to TRBD2. The CDR3 is made up of 17 amino acids. Trimming took 2 bases from V and 6 from J; bases not matched to a gene: 13. Per the germline V gene, CDR1 is SGHTA and CDR2 is FQGNSA.

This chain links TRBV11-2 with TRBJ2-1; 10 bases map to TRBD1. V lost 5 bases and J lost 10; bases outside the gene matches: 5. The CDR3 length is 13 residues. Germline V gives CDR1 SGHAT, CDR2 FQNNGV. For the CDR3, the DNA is TGTGCCAGCAGCCCCAGGACAGGGGGGGAGCAGTTCTTC. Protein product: CASSPRTGGEQFF.

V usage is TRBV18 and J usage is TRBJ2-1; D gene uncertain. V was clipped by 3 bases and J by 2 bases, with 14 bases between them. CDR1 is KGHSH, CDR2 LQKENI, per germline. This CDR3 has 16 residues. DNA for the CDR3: TGTGCCAGCTCACCGGATAATGGGCACACCTACAATGAGCAGTTCTTC. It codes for CASSPDNGHTYNEQFF.

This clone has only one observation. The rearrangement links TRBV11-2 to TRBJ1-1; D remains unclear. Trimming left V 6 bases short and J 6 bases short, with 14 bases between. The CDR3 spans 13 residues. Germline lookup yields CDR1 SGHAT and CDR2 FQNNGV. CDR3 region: CASSPTGNPEAFF. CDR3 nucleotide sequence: TGTGCCAGCAGTCCGACGGGGAATCCTGAAGCTTTCTTT. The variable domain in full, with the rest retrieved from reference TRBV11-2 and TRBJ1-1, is EAGVAQSPRYKIIEKRQSVAFWCNPISGHATLYWYQQILGQGPKLLIQFQNNGVVDDSQLPKDRFSAERLKGVDSTLKIQPAKLEDSAVYLCASSPTGNPEAFFGQGTRLTVV.

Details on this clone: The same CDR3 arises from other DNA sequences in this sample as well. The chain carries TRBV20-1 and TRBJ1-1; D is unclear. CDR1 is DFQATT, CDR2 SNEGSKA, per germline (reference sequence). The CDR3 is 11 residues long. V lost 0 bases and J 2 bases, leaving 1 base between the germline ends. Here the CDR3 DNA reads TGCAGTGCTAGAGAAAACACTGAAGCTTTCTTT. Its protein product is CSARENTEAFF.

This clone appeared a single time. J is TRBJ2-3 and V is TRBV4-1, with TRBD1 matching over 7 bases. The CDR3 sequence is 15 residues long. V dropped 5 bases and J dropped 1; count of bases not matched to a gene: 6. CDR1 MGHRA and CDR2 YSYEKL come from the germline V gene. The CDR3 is CASSGWDSGTDTQYF. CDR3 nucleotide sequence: TGCGCCAGCAGCGGCTGGGACAGTGGCACAGATACGCAGTATTTT.

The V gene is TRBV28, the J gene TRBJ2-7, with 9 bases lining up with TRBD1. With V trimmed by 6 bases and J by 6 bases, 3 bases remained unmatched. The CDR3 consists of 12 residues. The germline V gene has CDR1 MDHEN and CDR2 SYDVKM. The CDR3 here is CASRGQGLEQYF. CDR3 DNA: TGTGCCAGCAGGGGACAGGGACTCGAGCAGTACTTC.

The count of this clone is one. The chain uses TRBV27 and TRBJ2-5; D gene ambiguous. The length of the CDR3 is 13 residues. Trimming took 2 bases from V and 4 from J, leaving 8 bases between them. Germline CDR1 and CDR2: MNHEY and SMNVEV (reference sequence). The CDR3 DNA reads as TGTGCCAGCAGTTTAACCTACTTAGAGACCCAGTACTTC. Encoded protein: CASSLTYLETQYF.